Detailed here is one T cell receptor (beta chain). Clones were read by immunoSEQ multiplex PCR, and TCRdb kept only the in-frame ones, dropping some. In the table there are some 42,000 clones, 60% to 80% of which are singletons. The germline CDR1 and CDR2 sequences are SNHLY and FYNNEI. The CDR3 spans 13 residues. With V trimmed by 9 bases and J by 4 bases, 8 bases remained unmatched. The source of the sample is a study of blood T cell repertoires in COVID-19. Background on the study: The origin of the acute and convalescent COVID-19 samples was the United States, Italy and Spain.

The sequencing sample was made of peripheral blood. The rearrangement joins TRBV2 to TRBJ1-1; TRBD1 matches 7 bases. The clonotype was recovered from a woman between 65 and 79 years old with acute or convalescent COVID-19. Here the CDR3 reads CASEGTARTEAFF. CDR3 nucleotides: TGTGCCAGTGAGGGGACAGCCCGCACTGAAGCTTTCTTT. The full variable domain, completed using reference TRBV2 and TRBJ1-1, is EPEVTQTPSHQVTQMGQEVILRCVPISNHLYFYWYRQILGQKVEFLVSFYNNEISEKSEIFDDQFSVERPDGSNFTLKIRSTKLEDSAMYFCASEGTARTEAFFGQGTRLTVV.